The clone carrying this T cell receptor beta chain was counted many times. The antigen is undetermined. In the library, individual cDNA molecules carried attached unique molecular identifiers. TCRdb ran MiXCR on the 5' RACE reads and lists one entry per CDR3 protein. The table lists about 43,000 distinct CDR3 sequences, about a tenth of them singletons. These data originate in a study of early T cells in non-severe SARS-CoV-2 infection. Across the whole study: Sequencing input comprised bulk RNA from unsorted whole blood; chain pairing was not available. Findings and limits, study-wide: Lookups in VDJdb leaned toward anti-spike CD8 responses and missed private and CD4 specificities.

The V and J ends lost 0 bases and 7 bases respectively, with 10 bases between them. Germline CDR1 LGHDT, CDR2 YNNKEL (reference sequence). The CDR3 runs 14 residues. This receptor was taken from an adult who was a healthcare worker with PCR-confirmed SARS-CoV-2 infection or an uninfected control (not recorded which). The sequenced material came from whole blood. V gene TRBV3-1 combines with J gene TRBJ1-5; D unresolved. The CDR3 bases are TGTGCCAGCAGCCAAGAAATAGCGGGCCAGCCCCAGCATTTT. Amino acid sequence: CASSQEIAGQPQHF.